The rows below give T cell receptor beta chains drawn from one sample of a study of immune evolution from preneoplasia to lung adenocarcinoma. Sequenced by immunoSEQ multiplex PCR; TCRdb stores in-frame clones only, minus some. Of about 1,800 clones detected, approximately 84% appear once; the ten largest clones hold around 9%. The sequencing input was FFPE tissue from an adenomatous hyperplasia lung lesion. Receptors were obtained from an older donor with lung adenocarcinoma. CDR3s include the opening cysteine and the closing phenylalanine or tryptophan. Rows may omit the clone size; those that give it use once, few, many or a size class.

>TRBV28|-|TRBJ1-1
CASSLVPRGVNTEAFF
>TRBV11-2|-|TRBJ2-3
CASSFSSGSTDTQYF
>TRBV7-3|-|TRBJ2-1
CASSYPGDEQFF
>TRBV29-1|-|TRBJ2-1
CSVPTSGSRDNEQFF
>TRBV28|-|TRBJ1-1
CASSLMNTEAFF
>TRBV29-1|-|TRBJ1-1
CSVDGDRRREAFF
>TRBV28|-|TRBJ2-1
CASSQGYNEQFF
>TRBV7-2|-|TRBJ2-7
CASSWGLVREQYF
>TRBV29-1|few|TRBJ1-2
CSVDVGLNYGYTF
>TRBV27|once|TRBJ2-7
CASSSSGFSGEQYF
>TRBV28|-|TRBJ1-4
CASSNRLGDEKLFF
>TRBV15|-|TRBJ2-5
CATSRGGVLQETQYF
>TRBV19|-|TRBJ1-1
CASSERDESTEAFF
>TRBV30|once|TRBJ1-3
CAWSTGAGNTIYF
>TRBV5-1|-|TRBJ1-2
CASSLGRNYGYTF
>TRBV6-5|-|TRBJ1-5
CATKQGQGNQPQHF
>TRBV28|-|TRBJ2-2
CASSSGDANTGELFF
>TRBV18|-|TRBJ2-2
CASSPGGQIRTGELFF
>TRBV14|once|TRBJ1-2
CASRDTRTGTADGYTF
>TRBV4-1|-|TRBJ2-1
CASSRWGTSGSNEQFF
>TRBV27|-|TRBJ1-2
CASSLVDRGRPNYGYTF
>TRBV28|-|TRBJ2-7
CASSLSGGPSYEQYF
>TRBV6-1|once|TRBJ1-5
CASSEGGNQPQHF
>TRBV7-2|-|TRBJ2-3
CASSLDSGGTDTQYF
>TRBV6-6|-|TRBJ1-5
CASSVRDRADRAQHF
>TRBV28|-|TRBJ1-4
CASSVEGDSQNEKLFF
>TRBV30|-|TRBJ2-1
CAWSVSPLAGGPYEQFF
>TRBV11-2|-|TRBJ2-7
CASSLGTGGYEQYF
>TRBV5-1|-|TRBJ2-7
CASRTGPEPYEQYF
>TRBV30|-|TRBJ1-1
CAWSMAREAFF
>TRBV7-2|-|TRBJ2-3
CASSLVLAGSTDTQYF
>TRBV7-3|-|TRBJ2-1
CASSLSPRWGEQFF
>TRBV29-1|-|TRBJ1-1
CSVASVNTEAFF
>TRBV13|-|TRBJ1-1
CASSLSGGNTEAFF
>TRBV15|-|TRBJ2-3
CATSRSMTGWGSNTQYF
>TRBV28|-|TRBJ2-7
CASNPPGASGLYEQYF
>TRBV19|few|TRBJ2-6
CASSIETGAGANVLTF
>TRBV10-1|-|TRBJ2-3
CASSENIPGLGSDTQYF
>TRBV13|-|TRBJ2-7
CASSLATSGGEQYF
>TRBV2|-|TRBJ2-1
CASRGGQGGKNEQFF
>TRBV11-2|-|TRBJ2-2
CASSFETGNTGELFF
>TRBV18|-|TRBJ2-3
CASSPPTQGWGDTQYF
>TRBV7-2|once|TRBJ1-1
CASSLSVGSTEAFF
>TRBV7-9|-|TRBJ2-7
CASSFLAKQYF
>TRBV15|-|TRBJ1-1
CATSRDRGRVAFF
>TRBV7-9|few|TRBJ1-3
CASRVDRAIYF
>TRBV6-1|-|TRBJ2-3
CAGRAQGTDTQYF
>TRBV20-1|-|TRBJ1-2
CSAYYRGGYTF
>TRBV19|-|TRBJ2-1
CASRGSLRIMNEQFF
>TRBV27|-|TRBJ2-7
CASSKQIPRDTLLYEQYF